This T cell receptor beta chain was sequenced for a study of vaccination effects on CD4 cells after COVID-19. The wider study: Using viral peptide pools, the ViraFEST assay grew out antigen-specific CD4+ T cells prior to sequencing. The study, taken as a whole, reports: In healthy vaccinees, only 1 of 255 vaccine-induced clones cross-reacted with common cold coronaviruses. Whether induced by infection or by vaccine, clones showed marked clonal contraction late after vaccination.

As for this clone: The target antigen is unknown.

Here immunoSEQ multiplex PCR was the method, and the copy in TCRdb shows in-frame clones only, minus some. This sample has more than 30,000 clones, with around 79% found just once. Following 10 days of culture, CD4+ T cells were isolated. IL-2 medium supplanted half the medium on days 3 and 7. CDR1 and CDR2 (germline): SGHRS, YFSETQ. The CDR3 sequence is 15 residues long. V was shortened by 0 bases and J by 0 bases, with 7 bases between the two germline ends. This chain joins TRBV5-1 and TRBJ1-5; D unclear. The TCR comes from a human donor who received a COVID-19 vaccine. The starting material was CD4+ T cells from PBMCs cultured without peptide, obtained before COVID-19 vaccination. In DNA, the CDR3 is TGCGCCAGCAGCTTGGGGGATTATAGCAATCAGCCCCAGCATTTT. Amino acid sequence: CASSLGDYSNQPQHF.